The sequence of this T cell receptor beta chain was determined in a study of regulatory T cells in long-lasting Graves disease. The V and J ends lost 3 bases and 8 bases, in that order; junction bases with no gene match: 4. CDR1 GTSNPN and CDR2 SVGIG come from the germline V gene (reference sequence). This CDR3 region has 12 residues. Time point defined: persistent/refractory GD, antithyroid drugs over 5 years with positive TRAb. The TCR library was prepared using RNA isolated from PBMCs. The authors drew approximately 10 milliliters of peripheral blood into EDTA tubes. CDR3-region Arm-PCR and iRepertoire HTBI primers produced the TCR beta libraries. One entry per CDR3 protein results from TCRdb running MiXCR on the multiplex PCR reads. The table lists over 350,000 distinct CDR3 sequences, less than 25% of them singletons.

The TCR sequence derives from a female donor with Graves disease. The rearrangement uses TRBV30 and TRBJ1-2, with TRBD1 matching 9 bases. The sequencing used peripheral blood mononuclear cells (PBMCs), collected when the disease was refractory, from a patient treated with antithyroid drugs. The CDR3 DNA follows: TGTGCCTGGAGCGGGACAGGGCTGGGCTACACCTTC. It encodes CAWSGTGLGYTF.